This TCR beta chain appears in the sequencing data of a study of human T cells and chemical hapten exposure (dated by TCRdb to 2020 to 2022). Broadly, across the study: The libraries were sequenced as a pool, and the TCR yield per sample differed mostly because of small variations in library volumes within the pool. In alopecia patients, the study followed how the peripheral blood TCR repertoire changed in vivo over primary and secondary sensitization to diphenylcyclopropenone (DPC), a hapten. For every blood RNA sample, sequencing covered both the TCR alpha and TCR beta chains.

According to the study, the label for this sample's time point signals: healthy volunteer bleed at 2 weeks. Total RNA was extracted from unfractionated whole blood that had been collected in Tempus Blood RNA tubes. About five healthy volunteers were used as TCR sequencing controls and were bled at day 0, 2 weeks and 6 weeks. What the work shows at the level of the full study, not this receptor alone: No change with DPC sensitization was found in the number of TCRs above 1 in 1000 frequency, and no evidence of global repertoire structure alterations was found. After repeated subsampling, changes were observed in the strength of the expansion versus patch-test correlation and in the threshold at which the correlation became significant.

Libraries were made using RACE. The listed sequencing device is NextSeq 500. Library preparation attached unique molecular identifiers to individual cDNA molecules for quantitative, reproducible TCR counting. In the paper's pipeline: Samples had a median of roughly 100,000 TCRs, with a range from about 23,224 to 750,000. The Decombinator software suite was used to annotate V, J and CDR3 in the TCR reads. For PS versus PT1 abundance plots, all samples were subsampled to the same number of TCRs (28,000). Expanded TCRs were defined as absent before sensitization and observed at least eight times at the 2-week time point. The public sequencing data were trimmed at Q25 with fastp and processed into clonotypes with MiXCR by TCRdb, which kept only in-frame beta chains. Rows with one shared CDR3 protein collapse into an entry with the most common genes and DNA. These V and J calls are TCRdb output, not the study's own analysis. The sample has over 45,000 distinct CDR3 sequences on record, 3.5% to 4.5% of them singletons. The top ten clones comprise about 1.5% of the sample.

The CDR3 goes from the cysteine to the phenylalanine over 16 residues. Only the CDR3 DNA stays, 48 bases, in frame from base 1. V gives up 3 bases and J gives up 1 base, and the segment between their germline ends measures 10 bases. The germline V gene supplies CDR1 SGHTA and CDR2 FQGNSA. In its sample, this clonotype was seen many times. Its antigen target is currently unknown. Per-base qualities were not stored, and no clone one base away is much larger. The sequence was collected from a female donor in good health. Some clones in this sample may be carry-over from other donors' samples. This chain joins TRBV7-2 to TRBJ2-6; the best D guess is TRBD1, with 6 bases matching. The sequenced sample was whole blood. In nucleotide form, the sequence is TGTGCCAGCAGCTTCAGGACAGTTTCTGGGGCCAACGTCCTGACTTTC. Its protein reads: CASSFRTVSGANVLTF.